Listed here are 26 T cell receptor beta chains from one sample, sequenced in a study of identical twins. TCRdb analysed the 5' RACE reads with MiXCR anew, one entry per CDR3 protein. Of roughly 750,000 distinct CDR3 sequences listed, 21% were seen once; the top ten hold 4% to 5.5%. Another study also made use of these data, one on T cells expressing NK-cell markers.

Sequencing used PBMCs. These receptors came from a woman aged 18 to 35 in good health.

The V gene is TRBV12-3 or TRBV12-4, the J gene TRBJ2-3; 12 bases are shared with TRBD2. The CDR3 covers 17 residues. J was trimmed by 1 base and V by 4 bases; bases with no gene match: 6. CDR3 coding DNA: TGTGCCAGCAGTTGGGCTAGCGGGGGGGCCGGCACAGATACGCAGTATTTT. Its protein product is CASSWASGGAGTDTQYF.

The chain has TRBV12-3 or TRBV12-4 and TRBJ2-7, with 7 bases matching TRBD2. The CDR3 is made up of 18 amino acids. V dropped 4 bases and J dropped 2; count of bases not matched to a gene: 17. The CDR3, as DNA: TGTGCCAGCAGTTCCTCGGACCCGGGCGTAGGACTAGCCTACGAGCAGTACTTC. The encoded protein is CASSSSDPGVGLAYEQYF.

The genes are TRBV29-1 and TRBJ1-1, with D uncertain. V dropped 2 bases and J dropped 7 bases, with 8 bases sitting between them. This CDR3 is 11 amino acids long. Germline values: CDR1 SQVTM, CDR2 ANQGSEA. Written as DNA, the CDR3 is TGCAGCGTTGAACGGGCGTTTGAAGCTTTCTTT. Translating it yields CSVERAFEAFF.

In this sample, this clonotype turned up many times. V is TRBV20-1 and J is TRBJ1-2; D is ambiguous. The CDR3 runs 9 residues. Deletions cut 7 bases from V and 6 bases from J, with 6 bases between. CDR1 and CDR2 (germline): DFQATT, SNEGSKA (reference sequence). The CDR3 nucleotides read TGCAGTGGTCCTCATGGCTACACCTTC. This sequence encodes CSGPHGYTF.

This clonotype was counted only a few times. The CDR3 is CASSYGRTTSTDTQYF. DNA for the CDR3: TGTGCCAGCAGTTATGGCCGGACGACTAGCACAGATACGCAGTATTTT. This chain links TRBV6-5 with TRBJ2-3, with no clear D. This CDR3 is 16 amino acids long. Trimming removed 3 bases from V and 0 bases from J, with 13 bases in between. Germline V gives CDR1 MNHEY, CDR2 SVGAGI.

The V and J genes are TRBV12-3 or TRBV12-4 and TRBJ2-3; either TRBD1 or TRBD2 may supply D (5 bases each). This CDR3 spans 16 amino acids. V was pared by 5 bases and J by 1 base, with 16 bases between. The CDR3 DNA reads TGTGCCAGCAGTCTCCTGGGCCAGGGAGGCACAGATACGCAGTATTTT. Its protein is CASSLLGQGGTDTQYF.

The table lists this clonotype with many counts. This chain uses TRBV10-3 with TRBJ2-4; TRBD1 is a possible D gene (6 bases). Germline V gives CDR1 ENHRY, CDR2 SYGVKD. V lost 6 bases and J lost 1, with 13 bases in between. The CDR3 extends over 15 amino acids. CDR3 nucleotides: TGTGCCATCAGCACAGGGAAAAGGGCCAAAAACATTCAGTACTTC. It codes for CAISTGKRAKNIQYF.

The J gene is TRBJ2-7, the V gene TRBV5-1, with 9 positions matching TRBD1. CDR3 length: 15 residues. Per germline, CDR1 SGHRS and CDR2 YFSETQ. The junction had 6 bases not matched to a gene; V was cut back by 0 bases and J by 5 bases. The CDR3 DNA follows: TGCGCCAGCAGCTTGGGGACAGGGGTGATCGACGAGCAGTACTTC. It specifies CASSLGTGVIDEQYF.

V and J are TRBV19 and TRBJ2-1; no definite D call. V lost 5 bases to trimming and J lost 0 bases, with 17 bases between them. CDR3 length equals 17 residues. The germline V gene has CDR1 LNHDA and CDR2 SQIVND (reference sequence). The CDR3 reads CASSPARRSSSYNEQFF. CDR3 in DNA: TGTGCCAGTAGTCCAGCCAGGCGGTCGAGCTCCTACAATGAGCAGTTCTTC. Drawing the rest from reference TRBV19 and TRBJ2-1, the complete variable domain is DGGITQSPKYLFRKEGQNVTLSCEQNLNHDAMYWYRQDPGQGLRLIYYSQIVNDFQKGDIAEGYSVSREKKESFPLTVTSAQKNPTAFYLCASSPARRSSSYNEQFFGPGTRLTVL.

The J gene is TRBJ2-5, the V gene TRBV4-1; tentatively, D is TRBD2 (5 bases). The CDR3 loop spans 15 amino acids. Trimming took off 0 bases at V and 5 bases at J, with 13 bases between the two ends. Germline V gene lookup returns CDR1 MGHRA and CDR2 YSYEKL. The CDR3 here is CASSQDRLALETQYF. The CDR3 DNA sequence: TGCGCCAGCAGCCAAGATCGTCTAGCCTTGGAGACCCAGTACTTC.

This clonotype came up a few times. V gene TRBV12-3 or TRBV12-4 combines with J gene TRBJ2-7; D is unresolved. The CDR3 extends over 12 amino acids. Deletions cut 8 bases from V and 3 bases from J, with 11 bases between. The CDR3 loop reads CASGRTGYEQYF. The CDR3 coding sequence is TGTGCCAGCGGACGGACGGGCTACGAGCAGTACTTC.

The gene calls are TRBV12-3 or TRBV12-4 and TRBJ1-1; TRBD1 matches 7 bases. The CDR3 spans 15 residues. Trimming cost V 2 bases and J 5 bases; bases outside gene matches: 8. Here the CDR3 DNA reads TGTGCCAGCAGTTTATACCTGACAGGGTGGACTGAAGCTTTCTTT. It yields the protein CASSLYLTGWTEAFF.

CDR3 DNA: TGCGCCAGCAGCCAACTCAGACTAGCGGACCACAATGAGCAGTTCTTC. Protein sequence: CASSQLRLADHNEQFF. V usage is TRBV4-3 and J usage is TRBJ2-1; 9 positions agree with TRBD2. Germline loops: CDR1 LGHNA, CDR2 YSLEER. V dropped 2 bases and J dropped 5; count of bases not matched to a gene: 7. This CDR3 spans 16 amino acids.

The chain recombines TRBV20-1 with TRBJ1-4, with D hard to call. Per the germline V gene, CDR1 is DFQATT and CDR2 is SNEGSKA (reference sequence). The ends were cut back, 7 bases at V and 3 bases at J, with 6 bases in the middle. CDR3 length equals 11 residues. The CDR3 bases are TGCAGTGGAGAGTCTAATGAAAAACTGTTTTTT. Translated: CSGESNEKLFF.

This sequence joins TRBV20-1 and TRBJ2-4, with a possible D match to TRBD1 (5 bases). Trimming left V 4 bases short and J 6 bases short, with 10 bases between. From germline, CDR1 is DFQATT and CDR2 SNEGSKA (reference sequence). This CDR3 spans 12 amino acids. CDR3 sequence: CSATRAGNIQYF. The CDR3 DNA is TGCAGTGCTACCAGGGCAGGAAACATTCAGTACTTC.

This clonotype was seen a few times. The gene calls are TRBV4-3 and TRBJ2-1, with 10 bases aligning to TRBD2. Germline V CDR1 and CDR2: LGHNA, YSLEER. This CDR3 is 17 amino acids long. V lost 2 bases and J lost 0; bases outside the gene matches: 4. The CDR3 reads CASSQISGRVSYNEQFF. CDR3 sequence (DNA): TGCGCCAGCAGCCAAATAAGCGGGAGGGTCTCCTACAATGAGCAGTTCTTC.

V usage is TRBV7-9 and J usage is TRBJ1-1; the D gene is possibly TRBD1 (5 bases). Trimming took off 4 bases at V and 7 bases at J, with 13 bases between the two ends. CDR3 length: 13 amino acids. CDR1 is SEHNR and CDR2 is FQNEAQ in the germline V gene (reference sequence). In DNA, the CDR3 is TGTGCCAGCAGCTCCGGCCCCAGGGTTGAAGCTTTCTTT. Translation: CASSSGPRVEAFF.

This clonotype has more than one count but fewer than ten. The chain links TRBV18 to TRBJ2-1; 8 bases map to TRBD2. The CDR3 has 16 residues. Trimming removed 0 bases from V and 7 bases from J; junction bases left unmatched: 8. Germline assignment: CDR1 KGHSH and CDR2 LQKENI. This CDR3 is CASSPPERESRNEQFF. For the CDR3, the DNA is TGTGCCAGCTCACCACCTGAGCGGGAGAGTCGGAATGAGCAGTTCTTC.

This clonotype was seen only a few times. The rearrangement joins TRBV9 to TRBJ1-6, with 8 positions matching TRBD1. Germline trimming cut 3 bases from V and 8 bases from J; bases unmatched to any gene: 7. The CDR3 runs 15 residues. Germline loops: CDR1 SGDLS, CDR2 YYNGEE. This CDR3 is CASSALTGEDSPLHF. The CDR3 DNA is TGTGCCAGCAGCGCCTTGACAGGGGAGGATTCACCCCTCCACTTT.

This chain links TRBV11-2 with TRBJ2-1; the match to TRBD2 covers 8 bases. Germline V CDR1 and CDR2: SGHAT, FQNNGV. This CDR3 is 16 amino acids long. V lost 7 bases to trimming and J lost 2 bases; unmatched junction nucleotides: 10. CDR3: CASTEGTSGAYNEQFF. The CDR3 nucleotides read TGTGCCAGCACCGAGGGCACTAGCGGTGCCTACAATGAGCAGTTCTTC.

The genes are TRBV20-1 and TRBJ2-7; 8 nucleotides agree with TRBD1. The CDR3 extends over 11 amino acids. The V and J ends lost 5 bases and 7 bases, in that order; junction bases with no gene match: 4. Germline V gene data show CDR1 as DFQATT and CDR2 as SNEGSKA (reference sequence). Here the CDR3 DNA reads TGCAGTGCTGCCCGACAGGGGGAGCAGTACTTC. Its translation is CSAARQGEQYF.

This clonotype was observed at least ten times. The chain employs TRBV20-1 and TRBJ2-3; D is undetermined. Germline assignment: CDR1 DFQATT and CDR2 SNEGSKA (reference sequence). V lost 1 base to trimming and J lost 0 bases, with 5 bases between them. The CDR3 is 13 amino acids. The CDR3 reads CSARVTSTDTQYF. CDR3 nucleotide sequence: TGCAGTGCTAGAGTAACTAGCACAGATACGCAGTATTTT.

This chain joins TRBV20-1 and TRBJ1-6; D is undetermined. Trimming removed 5 bases from V and 14 bases from J, with 19 bases in between. The CDR3 has 13 amino acids. Germline V lookup: CDR1 DFQATT, CDR2 SNEGSKA (reference sequence). The chain's CDR3 is CSAFSRAGNALHF. In DNA form, the CDR3 reads TGCAGTGCTTTCTCCCGAGCAGGAAATGCCCTCCACTTT.

This clonotype was detected a few times. The V gene is TRBV3-1, the J gene TRBJ2-7, with D maybe TRBD2 (6 bases). Trimming stripped 1 base from V and 4 bases from J, with 17 bases between. The CDR3 runs to 16 residues. Germline V gene data show CDR1 as LGHDT and CDR2 as YNNKEL (reference sequence). CDR3: CASSQVGLRRDYEQYF. The CDR3 coding sequence is TGTGCCAGCAGCCAAGTCGGACTACGACGGGATTACGAGCAGTACTTC.

This clonotype was seen more than once but under ten times. The chain combines TRBV20-1 with TRBJ2-1; D is unresolved. Between the trimmed V and J ends, which lost 3 bases and 5 bases, there was a span of 17 bases. Looked up from germline, CDR1 is DFQATT and CDR2 is SNEGSKA (reference sequence). This CDR3 has 15 residues. CDR3: CSARKFEPSNNEQFF. The CDR3 DNA reads as TGCAGTGCTAGGAAGTTCGAGCCAAGCAACAATGAGCAGTTCTTC.

Many counts were recorded for this clonotype. The chain employs TRBV10-2 and TRBJ1-5; the D gene is possibly TRBD1 (6 bases). Trimming took 6 bases from V and 4 from J, leaving 10 bases between them. CDR3 length: 13 amino acids. The germline V gene has CDR1 WSHSY and CDR2 SAAADI. CDR3 sequence reads: CASSEGGNQPQHF. The CDR3 region has the DNA TGCGCCAGCAGCGAGGGGGGGAATCAGCCCCAGCATTTT.